This entry lists 16 T cell receptor beta chains sequenced from one sample in a study of CD8+ T cells in alopecia areata. Investigators isolated RNA and reverse transcribed it into cDNA to act as the sequencing template. Repertoires were generated with immunoSEQ multiplex PCR, while TCRdb's copy carries only in-frame clones and drops some. Among approximately 210,000 clones, less than 65% were seen once, and the ten largest hold around 4%. The sample's treatment: oral pan-JAK inhibitor, 5-10 mg twice daily. The sequences come from CD4+ T cells sorted from blood, collected at week 4, from a patient treated with tofacitinib. The receptors originated from a human donor with alopecia areata.

The chain combines TRBV9 with TRBJ1-1; D is perhaps TRBD1 (6 bases). V was cut by 0 bases and J by 3 bases, with 18 bases left in between. This CDR3 comprises 17 residues. Per the germline V gene, CDR1 is SGDLS and CDR2 is YYNGEE. The DNA for the CDR3 is TGTGCCAGCAGCGTAGTGCCAGGGGCGACGGGCCACACTGAAGCTTTCTTT. This sequence encodes CASSVVPGATGHTEAFF.

This clone has only a few counts. The J gene is TRBJ1-1, the V gene TRBV2; TRBD1 aligns across 9 bases. Germline V gene sequence: CDR1 SNHLY, CDR2 FYNNEI. This CDR3 has 13 residues. Trimming took 8 bases from V and 8 from J; bases not matched to a gene: 9. The CDR3 DNA sequence: TGTGCCAGCCTTCGGACAGGGGATCAGGAAGCTTTCTTT. This sequence encodes CASLRTGDQEAFF.

V and J are TRBV29-1 and TRBJ2-4, with D hard to call. V lost 6 bases and J 0 bases, leaving 12 bases between the germline ends. Germline V gene sequence: CDR1 SQVTM, CDR2 ANQGSEA. This CDR3 contains 14 residues. The CDR3 coding sequence is TGCAGCGTCGCCTCTCATATAGCCAAAAACATTCAGTACTTC. Translation: CSVASHIAKNIQYF. The full variable domain, with the rest looked up from reference TRBV29-1 and TRBJ2-4, is SAVISQKPSRDICQRGTSLTIQCQVDSQVTMMFWYRQQPGQSLTLIATANQGSEATYESGFVIDKFPISRPNLTFSTLTVSNMSPEDSSIYLCSVASHIAKNIQYFGAGTRLSVL.

There are a few counts of this clone. V usage is TRBV29-1 and J usage is TRBJ2-1; D unclear. The V gene's germline CDR1 is SQVTM and CDR2 ANQGSEA. V was trimmed by 8 bases and J by 3 bases, leaving 26 bases between them. This CDR3 has 17 residues. For the CDR3, the DNA is TGCAGCACGGTGGCCCCTGTCGTTAATTCCCACTACAATGAGCAGTTCTTC. Protein sequence: CSTVAPVVNSHYNEQFF.

The V and J genes are TRBV2 and TRBJ2-3; TRBD2 agrees at 11 bases. V dropped 6 bases and J dropped 2; count of bases not matched to a gene: 4. Germline CDR1 reads SNHLY; CDR2 reads FYNNEI. The length of the CDR3 is 15 residues. The CDR3 reads CASRGLAVDTDTQYF. In DNA, the CDR3 is TGTGCCAGCAGGGGACTAGCGGTCGACACAGATACGCAGTATTTT.

J is TRBJ2-2 and V is TRBV11-3, with 8 nucleotides matching TRBD1. The germline V gene has CDR1 SGHNT and CDR2 YENEEA. Trimming removed 7 bases from V and 4 bases from J; junction bases left unmatched: 5. The CDR3 length is 14 residues. This CDR3 is CASTLTGVTGELFF. The CDR3 DNA follows: TGTGCCAGCACCTTGACAGGGGTCACCGGGGAGCTGTTTTTT.

This clone has a handful of counts. The CDR3 is CASKGEEKLFF. CDR3 in DNA: TGTGCCAGCAAAGGAGAGGAAAAACTGTTTTTT. The chain carries TRBV2 and TRBJ1-4; D gene uncertain. CDR1 and CDR2 from the germline V gene are SNHLY and FYNNEI. The CDR3 length is 11 residues. Trimming left V 7 bases short and J 8 bases short, with 8 bases between.

The gene calls are TRBV25-1 and TRBJ1-1, with D possibly TRBD1 on 5 matching bases. V dropped 5 bases and J dropped 6 bases, with 7 bases sitting between them. The CDR3 loop spans 11 amino acids. CDR1 and CDR2 (germline): MGHDK, SYGVNS. The CDR3 DNA follows: TGTGCCAGCAGTCGGGGCTCTGAAGCTTTCTTT. It specifies CASSRGSEAFF. Variable domain in full (rest from reference TRBV25-1 and TRBJ1-1): EADIYQTPRYLVIGTGKKITLECSQTMGHDKMYWYQQDPGMELHLIHYSYGVNSTEKGDLSSESTVSRIRTEHFPLTLESARPSHTSQYLCASSRGSEAFFGQGTRLTVV.

The chain links TRBV14 to TRBJ2-1; no firm D call. V dropped 1 base and J dropped 12 bases, with 10 bases sitting between them. In germline, CDR1 is SGHDN, CDR2 FVKESK. CDR3 length equals 12 residues. The CDR3 sequence: CASSQVPGWQFF. In nucleotides, the CDR3 is TGTGCCAGCAGCCAAGTGCCGGGTTGGCAGTTCTTC.

The chain has TRBV2 and TRBJ2-3, with 7 bases aligning to TRBD1. This CDR3 spans 16 amino acids. Germline V gene sequence: CDR1 SNHLY, CDR2 FYNNEI. The V segment lost 8 bases and the J segment 1 base; nucleotides outside the gene matches: 12. As DNA, the CDR3 is TGTGCCAGCCAGGGCCCTACCGGACAGGGCACAGATACGCAGTATTTT. Translating it yields CASQGPTGQGTDTQYF.

V is TRBV5-1 and J is TRBJ2-7, with unresolved D. CDR1 is SGHRS, CDR2 YFSETQ, per germline. The length of the CDR3 is 12 residues. The V gene lost 0 bases and the J gene lost 4 bases, with 5 bases spanning the gap. The CDR3 protein is CASSLDRYEQYF. For the CDR3, the DNA is TGCGCCAGCAGCTTGGACCGTTACGAGCAGTACTTC.

The chain couples TRBV14 to TRBJ1-2; D gene uncertain. Germline V gene lookup returns CDR1 SGHDN and CDR2 FVKESK. Trimming removed 2 bases at V and 8 bases at J, with 12 bases between. The CDR3 loop spans 13 amino acids. The CDR3 reads CASSQTPLRGYTF. The CDR3 region has the DNA TGTGCCAGCAGCCAAACCCCCCTTCGGGGCTACACCTTC.

V is TRBV5-1 and J is TRBJ1-2; 7 positions match TRBD1. Germline CDR1 and CDR2: SGHRS and YFSETQ. The CDR3 spans 13 residues. The V and J ends lost 3 bases and 6 bases, in that order; junction bases with no gene match: 5. CDR3 region: CASSSLTGNGYTF. The CDR3, as DNA: TGCGCCAGCAGCTCGCTGACAGGGAATGGCTACACCTTC.

As for this clone: A read error may account for a junction end that differs from germline. Other DNA variants within this sample encode the same CDR3. V is TRBV30 and J is TRBJ2-5; D is undetermined. CDR3 length: 13 amino acids. Germline V gene sequence: CDR1 GTSNPN, CDR2 SVGIG (reference sequence). CDR3 DNA: TGTGCCTGGAGTGTACTGAATCAAGAAACCCAGTACTTC. This encodes CAWSVLNQETQYF. The full variable domain, with the rest looked up from reference TRBV30 and TRBJ2-5, is SQTIHQWPATLVQPVGSPLSLECTVEGTSNPNLYWYRQAAGRGLQLLFYSVGIGQISSEVPQNLSASRPQDRQFILSSKKLLLSDSGFYLCAWSVLNQETQYFGPGTRLLVL.

The rearrangement joins TRBV5-1 to TRBJ2-4; D is unresolved. The germline V gene has CDR1 SGHRS and CDR2 YFSETQ. Deletions cut 0 bases from V and 6 bases from J, with 10 bases between. The CDR3 length is 14 residues. CDR3 DNA: TGCGCCAGCAGCTTGGGACAAGGCGGAAACATTCAGTACTTC. Amino acid sequence: CASSLGQGGNIQYF.

This rearrangement joins TRBV29-1 to TRBJ2-5; tentatively, D is TRBD2 (6 bases). The V gene's germline CDR1 is SQVTM and CDR2 ANQGSEA. The CDR3 runs 13 residues. V gave up 6 bases and J gave up 2 bases, with 13 bases separating them. CDR3 residues: CSVQGGEQETQYF. CDR3 in DNA: TGCAGCGTCCAAGGCGGGGAACAAGAGACCCAGTACTTC.